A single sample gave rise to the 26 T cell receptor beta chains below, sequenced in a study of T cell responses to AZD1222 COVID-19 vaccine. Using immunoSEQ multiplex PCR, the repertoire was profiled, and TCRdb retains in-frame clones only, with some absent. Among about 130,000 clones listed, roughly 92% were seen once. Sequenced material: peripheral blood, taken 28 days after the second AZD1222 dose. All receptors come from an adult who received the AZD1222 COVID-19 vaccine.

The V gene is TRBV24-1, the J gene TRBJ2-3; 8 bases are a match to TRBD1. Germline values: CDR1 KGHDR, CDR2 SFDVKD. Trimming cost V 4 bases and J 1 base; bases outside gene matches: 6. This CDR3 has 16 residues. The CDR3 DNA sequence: TGTGCCACCAGTGACCCGGGACAGGACGGCACAGATACGCAGTATTTT. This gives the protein CATSDPGQDGTDTQYF.

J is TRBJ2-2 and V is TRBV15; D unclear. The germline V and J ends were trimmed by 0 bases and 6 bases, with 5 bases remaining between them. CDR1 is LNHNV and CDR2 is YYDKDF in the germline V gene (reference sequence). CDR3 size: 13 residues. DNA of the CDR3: TGTGCCACCAGCAGAGAGGCTGCCGGGGAGCTGTTTTTT. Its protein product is CATSREAAGELFF. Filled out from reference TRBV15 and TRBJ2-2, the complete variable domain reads DAMVIQNPRYQVTQFGKPVTLSCSQTLNHNVMYWYQQKSSQAPKLLFHYYDKDFNNEADTPDNFQSRRPNTSFCFLDIRSPGLGDTAMYLCATSREAAGELFFGEGSRLTVL.

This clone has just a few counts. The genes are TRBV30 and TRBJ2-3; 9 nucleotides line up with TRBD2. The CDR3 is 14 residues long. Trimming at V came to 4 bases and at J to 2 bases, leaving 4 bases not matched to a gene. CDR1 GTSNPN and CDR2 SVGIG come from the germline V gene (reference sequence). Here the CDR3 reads CAWKGLAYTDTQYF. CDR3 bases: TGTGCCTGGAAGGGACTAGCCTACACAGATACGCAGTATTTT. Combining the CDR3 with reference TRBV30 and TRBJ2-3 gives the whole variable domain SQTIHQWPATLVQPVGSPLSLECTVEGTSNPNLYWYRQAAGRGLQLLFYSVGIGQISSEVPQNLSASRPQDRQFILSSKKLLLSDSGFYLCAWKGLAYTDTQYFGPGTRLTVL.

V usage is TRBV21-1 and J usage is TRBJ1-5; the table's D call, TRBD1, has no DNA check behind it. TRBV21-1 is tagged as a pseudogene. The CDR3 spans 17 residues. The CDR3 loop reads CASSGDRDRGRNQPQHF. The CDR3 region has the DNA TGTGCCAGCTCCGGGGATCGGGACAGGGGACGCAATCAGCCCCAGCATTTT.

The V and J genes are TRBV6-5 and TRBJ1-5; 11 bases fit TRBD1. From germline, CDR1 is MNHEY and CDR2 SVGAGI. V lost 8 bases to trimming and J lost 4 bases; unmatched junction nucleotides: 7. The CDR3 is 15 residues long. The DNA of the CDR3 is TGTGCCAGCGGGACAGGGGGGGCATTGAATCAGCCCCAGCATTTT. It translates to CASGTGGALNQPQHF.

CDR3 sequence: CASSRGQGGQPQHF. The CDR3 bases are TGTGCCAGCAGTCGCGGACAGGGAGGGCAGCCCCAGCATTTT. The chain carries TRBV5-6 and TRBJ1-5; 8 nucleotides agree with TRBD1. The germline CDR1 and CDR2 sequences are SGHDT and YYEEEE. This CDR3 is 14 amino acids long. The V gene end was trimmed by 5 bases and the J gene end by 7 bases; junction bases not matched to a gene: 8.

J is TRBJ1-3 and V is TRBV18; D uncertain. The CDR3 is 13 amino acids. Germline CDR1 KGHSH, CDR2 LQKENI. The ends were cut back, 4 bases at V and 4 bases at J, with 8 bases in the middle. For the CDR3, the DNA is TGTGCCAGCTCACAACTTTCCGGAAACACCATATATTTT. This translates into CASSQLSGNTIYF.

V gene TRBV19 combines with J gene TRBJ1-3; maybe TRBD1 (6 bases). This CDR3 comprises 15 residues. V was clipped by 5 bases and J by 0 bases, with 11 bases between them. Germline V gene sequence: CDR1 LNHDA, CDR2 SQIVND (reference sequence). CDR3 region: CASSPGQNSGNTIYF. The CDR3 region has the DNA TGTGCCAGTAGTCCAGGACAGAACTCTGGAAACACCATATATTTT.

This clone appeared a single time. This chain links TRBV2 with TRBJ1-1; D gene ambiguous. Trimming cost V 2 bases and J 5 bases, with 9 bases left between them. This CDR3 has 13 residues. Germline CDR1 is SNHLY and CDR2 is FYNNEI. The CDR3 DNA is TGTGCCAGCAGTGAAAGGGTTTTGACTGAAGCTTTCTTT. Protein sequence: CASSERVLTEAFF.

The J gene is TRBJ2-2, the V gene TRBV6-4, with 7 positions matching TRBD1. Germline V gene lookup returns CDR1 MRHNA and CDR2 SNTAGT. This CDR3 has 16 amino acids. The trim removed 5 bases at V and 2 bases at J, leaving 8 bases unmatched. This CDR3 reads CASSYTTGFNTGELFF. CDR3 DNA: TGTGCCAGCAGTTACACGACAGGGTTTAACACCGGGGAGCTGTTTTTT.

The CDR3 DNA follows: TGTGCCAGCAGCTTAACTCAGGGGGCGCATGGCTACACCTTC. Its protein product is CASSLTQGAHGYTF. This chain joins TRBV7-9 and TRBJ1-2; 8 bases align to TRBD1. Germline V CDR1 and CDR2: SEHNR, FQNEAQ (reference sequence). After removal of 2 bases from V and 6 bases from J, the junction contained 5 bases not matched to a gene. CDR3 length: 14 amino acids.

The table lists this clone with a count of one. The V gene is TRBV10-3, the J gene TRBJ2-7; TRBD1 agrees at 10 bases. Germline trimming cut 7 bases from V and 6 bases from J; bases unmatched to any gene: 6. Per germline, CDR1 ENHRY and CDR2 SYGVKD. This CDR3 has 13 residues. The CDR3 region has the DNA TGTGCCATCACTTCGGGACAGGGGATCGAGCAGTACTTC. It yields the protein CAITSGQGIEQYF.

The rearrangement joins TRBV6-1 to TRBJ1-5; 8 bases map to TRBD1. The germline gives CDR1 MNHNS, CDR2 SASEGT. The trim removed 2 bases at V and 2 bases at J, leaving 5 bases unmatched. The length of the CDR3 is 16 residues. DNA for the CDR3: TGTGCCAGCAGTGAATTCGCGGGACAGGGCAATCAGCCCCAGCATTTT. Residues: CASSEFAGQGNQPQHF.

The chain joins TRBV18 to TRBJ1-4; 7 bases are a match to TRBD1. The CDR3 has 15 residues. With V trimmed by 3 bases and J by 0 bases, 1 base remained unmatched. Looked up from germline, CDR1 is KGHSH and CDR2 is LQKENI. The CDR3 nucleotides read TGTGCCAGCTCACCGGGACAGACAACTAATGAAAAACTGTTTTTT. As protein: CASSPGQTTNEKLFF.

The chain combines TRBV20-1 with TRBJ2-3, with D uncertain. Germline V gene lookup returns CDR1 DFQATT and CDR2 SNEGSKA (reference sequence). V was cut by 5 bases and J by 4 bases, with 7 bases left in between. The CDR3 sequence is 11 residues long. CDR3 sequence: CSASSPDTQYF. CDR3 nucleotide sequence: TGCAGTGCTTCTTCCCCAGATACGCAGTATTTT.

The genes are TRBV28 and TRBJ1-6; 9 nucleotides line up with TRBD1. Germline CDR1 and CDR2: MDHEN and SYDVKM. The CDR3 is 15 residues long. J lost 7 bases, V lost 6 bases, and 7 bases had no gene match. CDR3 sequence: CASRGFGQGNSPLHF. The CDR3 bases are TGTGCCAGCAGGGGATTTGGACAGGGGAATTCACCCCTCCACTTT.

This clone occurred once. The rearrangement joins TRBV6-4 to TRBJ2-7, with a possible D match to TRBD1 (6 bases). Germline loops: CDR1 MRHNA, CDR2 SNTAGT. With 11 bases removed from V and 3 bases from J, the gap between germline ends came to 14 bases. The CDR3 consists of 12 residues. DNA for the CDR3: TGTGCCGGGAACCGGGACAACTACGAGCAGTACTTC. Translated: CAGNRDNYEQYF.

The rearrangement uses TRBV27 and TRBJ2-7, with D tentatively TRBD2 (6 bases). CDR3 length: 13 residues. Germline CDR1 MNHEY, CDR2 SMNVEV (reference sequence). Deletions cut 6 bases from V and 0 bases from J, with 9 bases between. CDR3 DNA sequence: TGTGCCAGCAGGGGACTGGTCTCCTACGAGCAGTACTTC. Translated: CASRGLVSYEQYF.

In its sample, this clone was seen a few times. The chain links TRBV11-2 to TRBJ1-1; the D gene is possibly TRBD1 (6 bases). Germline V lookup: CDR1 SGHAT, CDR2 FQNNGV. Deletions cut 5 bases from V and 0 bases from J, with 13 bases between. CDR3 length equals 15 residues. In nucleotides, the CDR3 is TGTGCCAGCAGCCCAGAAGGGGGGATGAACACTGAAGCTTTCTTT. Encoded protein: CASSPEGGMNTEAFF. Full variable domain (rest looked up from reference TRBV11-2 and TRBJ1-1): EAGVAQSPRYKIIEKRQSVAFWCNPISGHATLYWYQQILGQGPKLLIQFQNNGVVDDSQLPKDRFSAERLKGVDSTLKIQPAKLEDSAVYLCASSPEGGMNTEAFFGQGTRLTVV.

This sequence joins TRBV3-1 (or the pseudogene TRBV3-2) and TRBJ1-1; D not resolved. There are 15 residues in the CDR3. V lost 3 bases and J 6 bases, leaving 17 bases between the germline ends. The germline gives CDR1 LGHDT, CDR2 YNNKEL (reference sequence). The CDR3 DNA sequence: TGTGCCAGCAGCCACGAACGGGGTGCCCGGTCTGAAGCTTTCTTT. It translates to CASSHERGARSEAFF.

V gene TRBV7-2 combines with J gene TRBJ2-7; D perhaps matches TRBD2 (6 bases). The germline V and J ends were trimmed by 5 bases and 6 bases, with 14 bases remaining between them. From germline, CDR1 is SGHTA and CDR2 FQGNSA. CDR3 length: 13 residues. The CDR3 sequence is CASSPGVRGEQYF. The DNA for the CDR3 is TGTGCCAGCAGCCCGGGGGTCCGGGGCGAGCAGTACTTC.

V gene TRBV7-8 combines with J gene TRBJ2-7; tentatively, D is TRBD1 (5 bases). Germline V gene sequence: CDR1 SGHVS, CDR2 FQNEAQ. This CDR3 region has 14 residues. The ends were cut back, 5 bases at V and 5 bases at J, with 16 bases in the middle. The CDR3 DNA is TGTGCCAGCAGCCTCAGGGCCATTAGGGACGAGCAGTACTTC. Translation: CASSLRAIRDEQYF.

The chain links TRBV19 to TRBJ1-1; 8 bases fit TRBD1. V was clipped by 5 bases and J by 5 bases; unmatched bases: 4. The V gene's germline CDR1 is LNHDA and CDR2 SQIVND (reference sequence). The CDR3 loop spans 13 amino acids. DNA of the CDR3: TGTGCCAGTAGTCATAACAGGGGGACTGAAGCTTTCTTT. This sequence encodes CASSHNRGTEAFF.

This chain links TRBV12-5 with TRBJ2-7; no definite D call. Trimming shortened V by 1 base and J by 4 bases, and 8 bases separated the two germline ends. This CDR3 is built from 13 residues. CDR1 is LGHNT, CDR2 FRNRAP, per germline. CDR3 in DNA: TGTGCTAGTGGTTTGGACCCCCGGTACGAGCAGTACTTC. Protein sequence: CASGLDPRYEQYF. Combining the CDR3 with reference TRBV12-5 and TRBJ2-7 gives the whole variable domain DARVTQTPRHKVTEMGQEVTMRCQPILGHNTVFWYRQTMMQGLELLAYFRNRAPLDDSGMPKDRFSAEMPDATLATLKIQPSEPRDSAVYFCASGLDPRYEQYFGPGTRLTVT.

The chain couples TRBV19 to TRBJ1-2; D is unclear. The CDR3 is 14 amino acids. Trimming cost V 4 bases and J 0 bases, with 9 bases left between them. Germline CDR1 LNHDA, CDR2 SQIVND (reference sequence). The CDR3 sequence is CASSRQEANYGYTF. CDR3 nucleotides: TGTGCCAGTAGTAGACAAGAGGCTAACTATGGCTACACCTTC.

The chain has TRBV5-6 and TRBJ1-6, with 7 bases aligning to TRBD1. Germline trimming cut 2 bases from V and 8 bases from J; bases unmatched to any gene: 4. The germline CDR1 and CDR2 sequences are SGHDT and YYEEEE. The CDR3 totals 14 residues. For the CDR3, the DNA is TGTGCCAGCAGCTTCAGAGACAGGGATTCACCCCTCCACTTT. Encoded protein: CASSFRDRDSPLHF. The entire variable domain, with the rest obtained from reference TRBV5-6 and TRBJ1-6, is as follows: DAGVTQSPTHLIKTRGQQVTLRCSPKSGHDTVSWYQQALGQGPQFIFQYYEEEERQRGNFPDRFSGHQFPNYSSELNVNALLLGDSALYLCASSFRDRDSPLHFGNGTRLTVT.